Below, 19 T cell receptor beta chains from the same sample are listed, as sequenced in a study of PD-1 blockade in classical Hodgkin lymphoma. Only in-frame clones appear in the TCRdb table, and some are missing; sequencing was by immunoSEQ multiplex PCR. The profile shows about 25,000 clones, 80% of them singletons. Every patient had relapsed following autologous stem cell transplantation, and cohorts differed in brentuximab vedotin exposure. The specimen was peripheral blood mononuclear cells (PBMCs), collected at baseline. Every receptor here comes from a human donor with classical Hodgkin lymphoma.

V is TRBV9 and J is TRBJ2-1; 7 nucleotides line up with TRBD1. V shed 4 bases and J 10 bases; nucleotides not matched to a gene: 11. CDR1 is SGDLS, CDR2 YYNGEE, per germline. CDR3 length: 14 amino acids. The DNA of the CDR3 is TGTGCCAGCAGCCCACTCTGGACAGGACGGGAGCAGTTCTTC. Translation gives CASSPLWTGREQFF.

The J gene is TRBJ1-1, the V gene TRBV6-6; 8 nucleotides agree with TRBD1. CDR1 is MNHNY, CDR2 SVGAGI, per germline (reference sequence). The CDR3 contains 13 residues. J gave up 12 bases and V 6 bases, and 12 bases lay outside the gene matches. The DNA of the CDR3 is TGTGCCAGCAGACAGTCGGGGACAGGTGTAACTTTCTTT. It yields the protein CASRQSGTGVTFF.

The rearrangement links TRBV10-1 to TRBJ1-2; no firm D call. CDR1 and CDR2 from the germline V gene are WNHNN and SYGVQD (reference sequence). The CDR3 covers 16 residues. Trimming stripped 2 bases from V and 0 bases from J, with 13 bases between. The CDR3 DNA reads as TGCGCCAGCAGTGAGAATGTGGGAACTTCTAACTATGGCTACACCTTC. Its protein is CASSENVGTSNYGYTF.

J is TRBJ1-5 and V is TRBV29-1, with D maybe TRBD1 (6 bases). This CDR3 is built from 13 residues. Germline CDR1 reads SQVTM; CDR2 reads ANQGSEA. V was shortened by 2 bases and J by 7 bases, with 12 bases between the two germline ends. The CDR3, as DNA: TGCAGCGTTGAAACAGGGTTGGGGCAGCCCCAGCATTTT. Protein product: CSVETGLGQPQHF. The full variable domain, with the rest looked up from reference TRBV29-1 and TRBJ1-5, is SAVISQKPSRDICQRGTSLTIQCQVDSQVTMMFWYRQQPGQSLTLIATANQGSEATYESGFVIDKFPISRPNLTFSTLTVSNMSPEDSSIYLCSVETGLGQPQHFGDGTRLSIL.

The CDR3 here is CASSLTDRVDAEAFF. The CDR3 nucleotides read TGTGCCAGCAGCCTAACTGACAGGGTTGACGCTGAAGCTTTCTTT. The chain links TRBV11-2 to TRBJ1-1, with 7 bases aligning to TRBD1. V dropped 5 bases and J dropped 6; count of bases not matched to a gene: 12. The CDR3 covers 15 residues. Germline V CDR1 and CDR2: SGHAT, FQNNGV.

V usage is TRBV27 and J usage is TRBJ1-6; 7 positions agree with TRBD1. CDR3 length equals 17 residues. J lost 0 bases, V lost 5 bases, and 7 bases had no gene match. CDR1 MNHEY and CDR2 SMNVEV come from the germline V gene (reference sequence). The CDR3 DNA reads TGTGCCAGCAGTGATACACAGGGGAGCTCCTATAATTCACCCCTCCACTTT. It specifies CASSDTQGSSYNSPLHF.

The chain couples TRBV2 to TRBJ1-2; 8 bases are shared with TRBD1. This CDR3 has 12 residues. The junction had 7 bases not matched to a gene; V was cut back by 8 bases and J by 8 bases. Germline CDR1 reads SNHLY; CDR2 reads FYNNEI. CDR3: CASVQGARGYTF. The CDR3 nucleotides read TGTGCCAGCGTTCAGGGGGCGAGAGGCTACACCTTC.

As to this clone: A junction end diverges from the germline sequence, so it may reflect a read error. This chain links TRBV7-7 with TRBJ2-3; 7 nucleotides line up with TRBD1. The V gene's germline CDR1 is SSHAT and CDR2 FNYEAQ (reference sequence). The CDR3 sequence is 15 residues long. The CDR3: CASSLEGAGADTQYF. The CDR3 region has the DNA TGTGCTAGCAGCTTAGAGGGGGCCGGGGCAGATACGCAGTATTTT.

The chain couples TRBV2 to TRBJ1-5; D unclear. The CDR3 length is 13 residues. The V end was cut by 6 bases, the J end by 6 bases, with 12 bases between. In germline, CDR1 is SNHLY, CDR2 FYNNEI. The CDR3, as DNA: TGTGCCAGCAGCGCCGGGTATTCTCAGCCCCAGCATTTT. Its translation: CASSAGYSQPQHF.

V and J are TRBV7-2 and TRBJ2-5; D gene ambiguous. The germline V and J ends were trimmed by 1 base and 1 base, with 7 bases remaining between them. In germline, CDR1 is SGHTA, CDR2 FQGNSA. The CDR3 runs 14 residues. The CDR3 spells CASSLVASQETQYF. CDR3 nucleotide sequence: TGTGCCAGCAGCTTAGTTGCCAGCCAAGAGACCCAGTACTTC.

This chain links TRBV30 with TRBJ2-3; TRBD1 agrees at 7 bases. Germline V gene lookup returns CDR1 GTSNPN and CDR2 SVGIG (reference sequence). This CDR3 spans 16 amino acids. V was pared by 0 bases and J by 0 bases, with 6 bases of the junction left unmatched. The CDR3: CAWSVRTGASTDTQYF. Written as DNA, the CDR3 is TGTGCCTGGAGTGTAAGGACAGGCGCTAGCACAGATACGCAGTATTTT.

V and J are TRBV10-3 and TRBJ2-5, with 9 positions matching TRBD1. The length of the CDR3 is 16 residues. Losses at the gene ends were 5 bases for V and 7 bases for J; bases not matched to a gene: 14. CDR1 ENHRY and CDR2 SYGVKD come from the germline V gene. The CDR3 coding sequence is TGTGCCATCAGTCATCCACCGGGACAGGGATTCGCGACCCAGTACTTC. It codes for CAISHPPGQGFATQYF.

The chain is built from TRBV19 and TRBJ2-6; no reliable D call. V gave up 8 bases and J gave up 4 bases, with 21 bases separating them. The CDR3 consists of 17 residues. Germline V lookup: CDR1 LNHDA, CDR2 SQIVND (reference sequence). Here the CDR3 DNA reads TGTGCCAGTTTCCAACAGCGACGAGGAGCGGGGGCCAACGTCCTGACTTTC. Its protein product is CASFQQRRGAGANVLTF.

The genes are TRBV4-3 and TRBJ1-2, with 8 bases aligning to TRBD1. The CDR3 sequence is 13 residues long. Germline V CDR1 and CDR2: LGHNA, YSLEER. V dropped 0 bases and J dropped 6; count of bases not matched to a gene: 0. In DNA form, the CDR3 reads TGCGCCAGCAGCCAAGAGACAGGGGATGGCTACACCTTC. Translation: CASSQETGDGYTF.

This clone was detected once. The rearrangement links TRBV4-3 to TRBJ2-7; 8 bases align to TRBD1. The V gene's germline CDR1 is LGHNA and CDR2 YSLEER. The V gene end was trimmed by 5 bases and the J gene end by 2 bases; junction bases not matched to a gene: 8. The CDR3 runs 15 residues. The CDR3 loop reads CASSRQRTGPYEQYF. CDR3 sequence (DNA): TGCGCCAGCAGCAGACAGAGGACAGGGCCCTACGAGCAGTACTTC.

CDR3 nucleotides: TGCGCCAGCAGCTTGGTCCTAGCGGGGGTTACACGAGAGACCCAGTACTTC. Amino acids: CASSLVLAGVTRETQYF. V usage is TRBV5-1 and J usage is TRBJ2-5, with TRBD2 matching over 10 bases. This CDR3 region has 17 residues. Germline loops: CDR1 SGHRS, CDR2 YFSETQ. J was trimmed by 4 bases and V by 0 bases; bases with no gene match: 9.

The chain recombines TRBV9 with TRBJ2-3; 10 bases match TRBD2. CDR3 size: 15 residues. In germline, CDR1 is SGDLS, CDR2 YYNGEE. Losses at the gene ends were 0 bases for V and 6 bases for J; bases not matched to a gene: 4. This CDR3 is CASSVVSGGLDTQYF. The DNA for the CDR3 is TGTGCCAGCAGCGTAGTTAGCGGGGGGCTGGATACGCAGTATTTT.

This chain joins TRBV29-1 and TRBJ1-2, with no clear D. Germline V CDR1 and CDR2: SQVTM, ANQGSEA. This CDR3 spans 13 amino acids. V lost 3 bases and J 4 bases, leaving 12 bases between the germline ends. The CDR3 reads CSVDHGFFYGYTF. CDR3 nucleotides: TGCAGCGTTGATCACGGGTTCTTCTATGGCTACACCTTC. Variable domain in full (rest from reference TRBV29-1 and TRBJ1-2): SAVISQKPSRDICQRGTSLTIQCQVDSQVTMMFWYRQQPGQSLTLIATANQGSEATYESGFVIDKFPISRPNLTFSTLTVSNMSPEDSSIYLCSVDHGFFYGYTFGSGTRLTVV.

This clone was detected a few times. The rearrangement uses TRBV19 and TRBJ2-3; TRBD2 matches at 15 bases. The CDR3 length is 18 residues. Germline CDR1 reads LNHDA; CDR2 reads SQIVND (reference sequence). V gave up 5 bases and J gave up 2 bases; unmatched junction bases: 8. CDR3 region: CASSGTSGGLAPTDTQYF. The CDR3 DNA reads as TGTGCCAGTAGTGGGACTAGCGGGGGGTTAGCTCCCACAGATACGCAGTATTTT.